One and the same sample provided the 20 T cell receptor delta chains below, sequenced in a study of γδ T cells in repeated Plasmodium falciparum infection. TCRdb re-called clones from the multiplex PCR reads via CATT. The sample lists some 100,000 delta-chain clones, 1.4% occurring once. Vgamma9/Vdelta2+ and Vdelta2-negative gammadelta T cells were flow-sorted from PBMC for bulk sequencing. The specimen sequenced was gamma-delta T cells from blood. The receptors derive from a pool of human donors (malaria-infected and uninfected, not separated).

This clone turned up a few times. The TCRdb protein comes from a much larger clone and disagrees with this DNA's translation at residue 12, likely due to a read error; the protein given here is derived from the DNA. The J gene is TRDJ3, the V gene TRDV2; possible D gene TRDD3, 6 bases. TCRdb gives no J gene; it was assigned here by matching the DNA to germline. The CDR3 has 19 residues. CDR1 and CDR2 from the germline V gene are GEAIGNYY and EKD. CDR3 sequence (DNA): TGTGCCTGTGACACCTCGGGACGGGGGACCTCCCGGGACACCCGACAGATGTTTTTC. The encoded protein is CACDTSGRGTSRDTRQMFF.

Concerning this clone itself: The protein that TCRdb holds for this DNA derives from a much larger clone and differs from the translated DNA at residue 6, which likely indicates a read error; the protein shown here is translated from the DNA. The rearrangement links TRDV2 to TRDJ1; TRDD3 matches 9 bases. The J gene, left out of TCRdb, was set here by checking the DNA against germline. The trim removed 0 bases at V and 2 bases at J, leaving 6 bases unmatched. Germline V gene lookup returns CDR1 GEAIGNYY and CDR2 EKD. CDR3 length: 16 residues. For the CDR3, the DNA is TGTGCCTGTGACACCGCGGGGGATACTGAGACCGATAAACTCATCTTT. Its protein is CACDTAGDTETDKLIF.

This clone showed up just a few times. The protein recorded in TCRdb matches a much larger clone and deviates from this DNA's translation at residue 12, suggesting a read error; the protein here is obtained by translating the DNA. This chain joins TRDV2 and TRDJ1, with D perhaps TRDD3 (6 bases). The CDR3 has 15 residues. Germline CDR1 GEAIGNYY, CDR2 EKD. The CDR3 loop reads CACDALTGSADELIF. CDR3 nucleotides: TGTGCCTGTGACGCCCTTACTGGGTCTGCCGATGAACTCATCTTT.

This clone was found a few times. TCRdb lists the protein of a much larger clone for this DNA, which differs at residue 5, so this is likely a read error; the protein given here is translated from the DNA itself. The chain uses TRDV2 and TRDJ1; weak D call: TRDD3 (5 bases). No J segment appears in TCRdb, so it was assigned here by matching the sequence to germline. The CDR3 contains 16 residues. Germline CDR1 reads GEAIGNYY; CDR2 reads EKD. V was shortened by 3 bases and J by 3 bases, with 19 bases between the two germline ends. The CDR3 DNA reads TGTGCCTGTGACCCCGTCGGGGGTTCCCTGCCCGATAAACTCATCTTT. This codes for CACDPVGGSLPDKLIF.

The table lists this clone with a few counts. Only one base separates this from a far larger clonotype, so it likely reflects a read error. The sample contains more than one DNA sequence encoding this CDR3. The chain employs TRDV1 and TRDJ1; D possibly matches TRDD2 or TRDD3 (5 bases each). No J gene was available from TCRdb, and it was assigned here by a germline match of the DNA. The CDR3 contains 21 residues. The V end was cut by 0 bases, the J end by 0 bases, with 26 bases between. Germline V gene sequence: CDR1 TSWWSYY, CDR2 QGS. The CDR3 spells CALGELEEVPMPYWYTDKLIF. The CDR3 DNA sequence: TGTGCTCTTGGGGAACTAGAGGAGGTGCCCATGCCCTACTGGTACACCGATAAACTCATCTTT.

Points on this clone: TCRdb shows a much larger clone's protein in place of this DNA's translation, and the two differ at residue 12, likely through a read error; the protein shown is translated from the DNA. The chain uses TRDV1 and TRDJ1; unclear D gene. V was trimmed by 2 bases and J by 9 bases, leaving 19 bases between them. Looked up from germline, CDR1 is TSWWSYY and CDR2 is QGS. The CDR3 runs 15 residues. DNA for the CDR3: TGTGCTCTTGGGGAAGTTTACGTCCTGCCCCACCAACTCATCTTT. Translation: CALGEVYVLPHQLIF.

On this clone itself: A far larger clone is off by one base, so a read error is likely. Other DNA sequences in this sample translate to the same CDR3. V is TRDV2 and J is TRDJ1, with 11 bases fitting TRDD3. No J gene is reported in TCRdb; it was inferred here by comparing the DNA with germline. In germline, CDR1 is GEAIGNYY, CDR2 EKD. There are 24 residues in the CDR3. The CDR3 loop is CACDTVGSNRGQHWGIGSTDKLIF. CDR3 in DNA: TGTGCCTGTGACACCGTCGGGTCTAACCGAGGACAGCACTGGGGGATAGGGTCCACCGACAAACTCATCTTT.

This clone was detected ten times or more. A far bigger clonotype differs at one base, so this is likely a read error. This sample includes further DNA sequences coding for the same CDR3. CDR3 region: CACDTPFVVGVLIF. CDR3 nucleotides: TGTGCCTGTGACACCCCCTTTGTAGTTGGCGTACTCATCTTT. The rearrangement uses TRDV2 and TRDJ1; D ambiguous. CDR1 GEAIGNYY and CDR2 EKD come from the germline V gene. The CDR3 is 14 amino acids. V was clipped by 0 bases and J by 10 bases, with 17 bases between them.

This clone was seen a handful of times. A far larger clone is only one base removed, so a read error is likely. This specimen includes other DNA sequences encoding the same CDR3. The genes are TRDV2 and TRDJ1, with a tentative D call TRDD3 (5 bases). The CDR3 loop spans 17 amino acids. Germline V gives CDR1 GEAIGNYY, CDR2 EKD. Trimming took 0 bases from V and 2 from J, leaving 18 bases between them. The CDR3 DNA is TGTGCCTGTGACACCGTCGGGGAGGCCCCGAGAACCGATAAACTCATCTTT. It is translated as CACDTVGEAPRTDKLIF.

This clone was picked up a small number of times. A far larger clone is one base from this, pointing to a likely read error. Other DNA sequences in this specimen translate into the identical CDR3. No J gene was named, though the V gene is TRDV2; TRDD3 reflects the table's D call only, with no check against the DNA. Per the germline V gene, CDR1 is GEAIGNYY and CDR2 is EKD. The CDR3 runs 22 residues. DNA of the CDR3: TGTGCCTGTGACATAAAGTACTGGGGGATACGACTCCGGTCCTGGGACACCCGACAGATGTTTTTT. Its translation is CACDIKYWGIRLRSWDTRQMFF.

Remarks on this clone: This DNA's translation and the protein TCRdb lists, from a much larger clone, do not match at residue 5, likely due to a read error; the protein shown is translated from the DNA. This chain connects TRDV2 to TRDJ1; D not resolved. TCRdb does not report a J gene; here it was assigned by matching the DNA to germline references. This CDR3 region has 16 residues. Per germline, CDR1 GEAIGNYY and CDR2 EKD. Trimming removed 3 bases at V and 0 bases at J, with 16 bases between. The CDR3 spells CACDPLVGPHTDKLIF. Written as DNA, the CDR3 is TGTGCCTGTGACCCCTTGGTTGGCCCTCACACCGATAAACTCATCTTT.

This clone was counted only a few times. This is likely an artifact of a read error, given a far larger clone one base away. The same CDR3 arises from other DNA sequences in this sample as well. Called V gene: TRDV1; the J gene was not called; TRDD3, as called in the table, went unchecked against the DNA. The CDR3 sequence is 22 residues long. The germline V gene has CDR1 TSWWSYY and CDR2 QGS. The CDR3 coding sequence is TGTGCTCTTTACTTCCCGGGGTTCTTTCGGGCGGGATTCTCTCACTACACCGATAAGCTCATCTTT. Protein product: CALYFPGFFRAGFSHYTDKLIF.

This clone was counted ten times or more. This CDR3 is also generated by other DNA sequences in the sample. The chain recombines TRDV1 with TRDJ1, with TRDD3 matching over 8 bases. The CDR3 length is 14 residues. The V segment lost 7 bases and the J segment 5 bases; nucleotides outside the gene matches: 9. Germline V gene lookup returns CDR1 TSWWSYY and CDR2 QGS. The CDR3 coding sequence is TGTGCTCTTGAGCGAACTGGGGGCCCTGATAAACTCATCTTT. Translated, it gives CALERTGGPDKLIF.

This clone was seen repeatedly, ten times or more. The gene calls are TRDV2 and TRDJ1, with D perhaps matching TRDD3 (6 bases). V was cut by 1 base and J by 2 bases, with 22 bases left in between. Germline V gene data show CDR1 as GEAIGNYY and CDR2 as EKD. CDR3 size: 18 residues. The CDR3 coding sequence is TGTGCCTGTGACACGGTCTGGGGACACGATAGGGAGACCGATAAACTCATCTTT. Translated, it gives CACDTVWGHDRETDKLIF.

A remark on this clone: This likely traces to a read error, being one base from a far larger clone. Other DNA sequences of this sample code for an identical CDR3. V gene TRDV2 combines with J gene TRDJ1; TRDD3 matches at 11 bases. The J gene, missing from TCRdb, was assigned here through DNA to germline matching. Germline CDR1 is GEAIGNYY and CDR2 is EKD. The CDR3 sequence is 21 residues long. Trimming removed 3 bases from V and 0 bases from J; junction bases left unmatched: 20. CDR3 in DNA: TGTGCCTGTGACCCTGTATTGGGGGATACGCGCGTACAATCTTACACCGATAAACTCATCTTT. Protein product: CACDPVLGDTRVQSYTDKLIF.

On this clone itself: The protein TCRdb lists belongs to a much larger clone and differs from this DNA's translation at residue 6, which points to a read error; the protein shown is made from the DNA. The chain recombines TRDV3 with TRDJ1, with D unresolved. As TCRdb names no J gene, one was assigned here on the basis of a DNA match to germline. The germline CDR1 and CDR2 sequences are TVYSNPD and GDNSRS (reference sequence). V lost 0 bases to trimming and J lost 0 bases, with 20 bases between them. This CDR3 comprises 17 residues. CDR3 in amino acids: CAFSWRLRVWYTDKLIF. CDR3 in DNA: TGTGCCTTTAGTTGGAGACTTCGGGTCTGGTACACCGATAAACTCATCTTT.

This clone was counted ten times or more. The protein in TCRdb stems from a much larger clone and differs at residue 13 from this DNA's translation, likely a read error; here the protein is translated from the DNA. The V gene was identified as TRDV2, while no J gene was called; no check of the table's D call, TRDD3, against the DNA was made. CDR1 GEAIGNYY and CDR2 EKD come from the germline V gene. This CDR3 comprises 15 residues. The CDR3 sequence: CACDRVMGDTDKPIF. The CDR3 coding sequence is TGTGCCTGTGACCGCGTGATGGGGGACACCGATAAACCCATCTTT.

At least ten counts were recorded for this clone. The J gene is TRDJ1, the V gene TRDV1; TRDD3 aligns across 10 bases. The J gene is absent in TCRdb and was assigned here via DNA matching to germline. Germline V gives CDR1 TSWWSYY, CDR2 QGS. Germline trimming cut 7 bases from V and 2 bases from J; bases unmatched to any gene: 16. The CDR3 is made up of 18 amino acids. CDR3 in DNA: TGTGCTCTTGTCGAAACCTGGGGGATAGTGAGTTGGACCGATAAACTCATCTTT. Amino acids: CALVETWGIVSWTDKLIF.

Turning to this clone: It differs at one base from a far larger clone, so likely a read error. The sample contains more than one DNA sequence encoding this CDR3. This chain's CDR3 is CALGEIWFPRNTYTDKLIF. The CDR3 bases are TGCGCTCTTGGGGAAATATGGTTTCCCCGAAATACTTACACCGATAAACTCATCTTT. The chain is built from TRDV1 and TRDJ1, with TRDD1 as a possible D gene (6 bases). The J gene, left out of TCRdb, was set here by checking the DNA against germline. Germline V gene lookup returns CDR1 TSWWSYY and CDR2 QGS. The CDR3 is 19 residues long.

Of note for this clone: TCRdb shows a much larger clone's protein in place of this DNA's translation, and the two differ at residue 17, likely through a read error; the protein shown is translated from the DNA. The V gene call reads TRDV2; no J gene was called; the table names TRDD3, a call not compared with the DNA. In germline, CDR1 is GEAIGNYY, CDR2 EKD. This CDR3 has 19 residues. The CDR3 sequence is CACDATGGLSSWDTRQVFF. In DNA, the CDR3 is TGTGCCTGTGACGCTACTGGGGGATTGAGCTCCTGGGACACCCGACAGGTGTTTTTC.